This is a list of T cell receptor beta chains from one sample in a study of blood T cell repertoires in COVID-19. Repertoires were generated with immunoSEQ multiplex PCR, while TCRdb's copy carries only in-frame clones and drops some. The sample yields some 190,000 clones, less than 85% seen once. Material for sequencing was peripheral blood. The receptors were gathered from a woman in her forties or fifties with acute or convalescent COVID-19. Each CDR3 is given with its conserved first and last residue. The order of the fields is J gene, D gene, clone size, CDR3 length, V gene, CDR3 DNA, CDR3 protein. D genes are given only for firm matches. Some rows have no size entry. The others give once, few or many, or a class for an expanded clone.

J: TRBJ1-1
D: NA
size: NA
length: 14
V: TRBV28
DNA: TGTGCCAGCAGTTTACGGGGGATGAACACTGAAGCTTTCTTT
CDR3: CASSLRGMNTEAFF

J: TRBJ2-6
D: NA
size: NA
length: 14
V: TRBV6-5
DNA: TGTGCCATTCTTTCTATCTCTGGGGCCAACGTCCTGACTTTC
CDR3: CAILSISGANVLTF

J: TRBJ1-1
D: NA
size: NA
length: 14
V: TRBV11-3
DNA: TGTGCCAGCAGCCCCCGGGGGGATTCGACTGAAGCTTTCTTT
CDR3: CASSPRGDSTEAFF

J: TRBJ1-2
D: NA
size: NA
length: 14
V: TRBV5-6
DNA: TGTGCCAGCAGCTTTGTGGGCGTTGTAAATGGCTACACCTTC
CDR3: CASSFVGVVNGYTF

J: TRBJ2-1
D: NA
size: NA
length: 15
V: TRBV18
DNA: TGTGCCAGTTCACATCCCGGGACTGGTCACAATGAGCAGTTCTTC
CDR3: CASSHPGTGHNEQFF

J: TRBJ1-2
D: NA
size: NA
length: 14
V: TRBV5-4
DNA: TGTGCCAGCAGCCTGAGTATACGGTCTTATGGCTACACCTTC
CDR3: CASSLSIRSYGYTF

J: TRBJ1-2
D: TRBD1
size: NA
length: 18
V: TRBV5-5
DNA: TGTGCCAGCAGCCAAAGACGTACCGGGACAGGGAGGGACTATGGCTACACCTTC
CDR3: CASSQRRTGTGRDYGYTF

J: TRBJ1-2
D: NA
size: NA
length: 11
V: TRBV28
DNA: TGTGCCAGCAGTTCTCGCATCCGGGATACCTTC
CDR3: CASSSRIRDTF

J: TRBJ1-5
D: NA
size: NA
length: 15
V: TRBV28
DNA: TGTGCCAGCAGTTTGATACGGGGGGGGGTTCAGCCCCAGCATTTT
CDR3: CASSLIRGGVQPQHF

J: TRBJ1-1
D: TRBD1
size: NA
length: 13
V: TRBV3-1/TRBV3-2
DNA: TGTGCCAGCAGCGGACAGGCGAACACTGAAGCTTTCTTT
CDR3: CASSGQANTEAFF

J: TRBJ2-1
D: TRBD2
size: once
length: 14
V: TRBV28
DNA: TGTGCCAGCAGTTTACTAGCGGGGGGCGGGGAGCAGTTCTTC
CDR3: CASSLLAGGGEQFF

J: TRBJ2-5
D: TRBD2
size: few
length: 15
V: TRBV7-8
DNA: TGTGCCAGCAGCCCCCGGGGGGGGTCGCAAGAGACCCAGTACTTC
CDR3: CASSPRGGSQETQYF

J: TRBJ2-3
D: TRBD2
size: NA
length: 16
V: TRBV28
DNA: TGTGCCAGCAGTTTAGGACTAGGACCGCGCACAGATACGCAGTATTTT
CDR3: CASSLGLGPRTDTQYF

J: TRBJ1-5
D: NA
size: NA
length: 19
V: TRBV12-5
DNA: TGTGCTAGTGGTTTGGTACTCTTCGGTAAGGGGCGAGGCAATCAGCCCCAGCATTTT
CDR3: CASGLVLFGKGRGNQPQHF

J: TRBJ2-1
D: TRBD2
size: few
length: 16
V: TRBV18
DNA: TGTGCCAGCTCACCTGGGACTAGCGGGACCTACAATGAGCAGTTCTTC
CDR3: CASSPGTSGTYNEQFF

J: TRBJ2-7
D: NA
size: NA
length: 12
V: TRBV19
DNA: TGTGCCAGTAGACAGGGAAACTACGAGCAGTACTTC
CDR3: CASRQGNYEQYF

J: TRBJ2-1
D: TRBD2
size: NA
length: 13
V: TRBV7-7
DNA: TGTGCCAGCAGCCTAGCGGGAGGGAATGAGCAGTTCTTC
CDR3: CASSLAGGNEQFF

J: TRBJ2-5
D: TRBD1
size: NA
length: 15
V: TRBV7-8
DNA: TGTGCCAGCAGCCACAGGACAGGGATACAAGAGACCCAGTACTTC
CDR3: CASSHRTGIQETQYF

J: TRBJ1-3
D: NA
size: NA
length: 16
V: TRBV7-2
DNA: TGTGCCAGCAGCCCGGGGGGGGGTCTCTCTGGAAACACCATATATTTT
CDR3: CASSPGGGLSGNTIYF

J: TRBJ1-2
D: TRBD1
size: NA
length: 17
V: TRBV4-1
DNA: TGCGCCAGCAGCCCCTCGCCGGGACAGGGGTTAGACTATGGCTACACCTTC
CDR3: CASSPSPGQGLDYGYTF

J: TRBJ1-2
D: NA
size: NA
length: 13
V: TRBV3-1/TRBV3-2
DNA: TGTGCCAGCAGCCAAGAGGCCGGTAGCGGCTACACCTTC
CDR3: CASSQEAGSGYTF

J: TRBJ1-2
D: NA
size: NA
length: 13
V: TRBV14
DNA: TGTGCCAGCAGCCAATTTGCTCCAGATGGCTACACCTTC
CDR3: CASSQFAPDGYTF

J: TRBJ2-7
D: NA
size: NA
length: 13
V: TRBV14
DNA: TGTGCCAGCAGTTCCTTCCCCGGGACTCGGCAGTACTTC
CDR3: CASSSFPGTRQYF

J: TRBJ2-3
D: TRBD1
size: NA
length: 16
V: TRBV5-4
DNA: TGTGCCAGCAGCTCGAGGACAGGGGTTACCACAGATACGCAGTATTTT
CDR3: CASSSRTGVTTDTQYF

J: TRBJ2-1
D: NA
size: NA
length: 16
V: TRBV9
DNA: TGTGCCAGCAGCTCCTCCGACAGGCCTATTTACAATGAGCAGTTCTTC
CDR3: CASSSSDRPIYNEQFF

J: TRBJ1-1
D: NA
size: NA
length: 17
V: TRBV27
DNA: TGTGCCAGCAGAACACTTTGGGAGACGGCTAGGCCCACTGAAGCTTTCTTT
CDR3: CASRTLWETARPTEAFF

J: TRBJ1-5
D: NA
size: NA
length: 14
V: TRBV6-2/TRBV6-3
DNA: TGTGCCAGCAGACCTCTGAGGCTCTCTGAGCCCCAGCATTTT
CDR3: CASRPLRLSEPQHF

J: TRBJ1-4
D: NA
size: NA
length: 16
V: TRBV28
DNA: TGTGCCAGCAGCCTAAGGCCGACAGCAACTAATGAAAAACTGTTTTTT
CDR3: CASSLRPTATNEKLFF

J: TRBJ2-1
D: TRBD2
size: NA
length: 14
V: TRBV6-2/TRBV6-3
DNA: TGTGCCAGCAGTTACTCAGCGGGACTCGAGGGTGGGTTCTTC
CDR3: CASSYSAGLEGGFF

J: TRBJ1-6
D: NA
size: NA
length: 16
V: TRBV5-5
DNA: TGTGCCAGCAGCTCTACCGGGACACAAAATAATTCACCCCTCCACTTT
CDR3: CASSSTGTQNNSPLHF

J: TRBJ2-3
D: NA
size: few
length: 13
V: TRBV11-2
DNA: TGTGCCAGCAGCTCCCCGTCGGCAGGTACGCAGTATTTT
CDR3: CASSSPSAGTQYF

J: TRBJ1-1
D: NA
size: few
length: 14
V: TRBV5-1
DNA: TGCGCCAGCAGCTTGGGACTCTTGAACACTGAAGCTTTCTTT
CDR3: CASSLGLLNTEAFF

J: TRBJ1-2
D: TRBD1
size: few
length: 14
V: TRBV23-1
DNA: TGCGCCAGCGGCTCGACAGGGGCTAGCTATGGCTACACCTTC
CDR3: CASGSTGASYGYTF

J: TRBJ2-3
D: TRBD2
size: NA
length: 17
V: TRBV25-1
DNA: TGTGCCAGCAGTGAATATTGGGGGGGTGCTAGCACAGATACGCAGTATTTT
CDR3: CASSEYWGGASTDTQYF

J: TRBJ1-2
D: NA
size: once
length: 16
V: TRBV6-6
DNA: TGTGCCAGCAGTTCATCTTCCGGACAGCCCAGTTGGGGCTACACCTTC
CDR3: CASSSSSGQPSWGYTF

J: TRBJ2-5
D: TRBD2
size: NA
length: 14
V: TRBV29-1
DNA: TGCAGCGTTGGTGCGGGAGGACCCCAAGAGACCCAGTACTTC
CDR3: CSVGAGGPQETQYF

J: TRBJ2-3
D: TRBD2
size: NA
length: 15
V: TRBV6-2/TRBV6-3
DNA: TGTGCCAGCAGTCATACTAGCGGGAGTGCAGATACGCAGTATTTT
CDR3: CASSHTSGSADTQYF

J: TRBJ2-7
D: NA
size: NA
length: 15
V: TRBV12-2
DNA: TGTGCAAGTCGCCTCCTGACAGCCTACATCTACGAGCAGTACTTC
CDR3: CASRLLTAYIYEQYF

J: TRBJ1-1
D: TRBD1
size: NA
length: 14
V: TRBV4-2
DNA: TGTGCCAGCAGCCTTGGGGGACAGACCACTGAAGCTTTCTTT
CDR3: CASSLGGQTTEAFF

J: TRBJ2-7
D: NA
size: NA
length: 14
V: TRBV30
DNA: TGTGCCTGGAGTGTGCAGGGGAACTCCTACGAGCAGTACTTC
CDR3: CAWSVQGNSYEQYF

J: TRBJ2-1
D: TRBD2
size: few
length: 15
V: TRBV15
DNA: TGTGCCACCAATTCGCTAGCGGCGCCTTACAATGAGCAGTTCTTC
CDR3: CATNSLAAPYNEQFF

J: TRBJ2-2
D: NA
size: NA
length: 17
V: TRBV18
DNA: TGTGCCAGCTCACCAAGGTCCGGCGCAGGGAACACCGGGGAGCTGTTTTTT
CDR3: CASSPRSGAGNTGELFF

J: TRBJ2-3
D: TRBD2
size: NA
length: 17
V: TRBV10-3
DNA: TGTGCCATCAGTGAGTCGTGGTTCAGCGGGAAGGCTGATACGCAGTATTTT
CDR3: CAISESWFSGKADTQYF

J: TRBJ2-3
D: NA
size: NA
length: 15
V: TRBV18
DNA: TGTGCCAGCTCACCACCGAGCGGAAGCACAGATACGCAGTATTTT
CDR3: CASSPPSGSTDTQYF

J: TRBJ2-1
D: NA
size: NA
length: 13
V: TRBV5-1
DNA: TGCGCCAGCTTCCTGCAGGGCCGCGGTGAGCAGTTCTTC
CDR3: CASFLQGRGEQFF

J: TRBJ1-5
D: TRBD1
size: few
length: 14
V: TRBV3-1/TRBV3-2
DNA: TGTGCCAGCAGCCGCCAAACAGGGGATCAGCCCCAGCATTTT
CDR3: CASSRQTGDQPQHF

J: TRBJ2-5
D: NA
size: NA
length: 13
V: TRBV30
DNA: TGTGCCTGGAGTGAGCGGGTTAATGGCCGGCCGTACTTC
CDR3: CAWSERVNGRPYF

J: TRBJ2-7
D: TRBD1
size: NA
length: 11
V: TRBV28
DNA: TGTGCCAGCAGTCCTAGGACAGGGCTCGACTTC
CDR3: CASSPRTGLDF

J: TRBJ1-3
D: TRBD1
size: NA
length: 14
V: TRBV28
DNA: TGTGCCAGCAGTTTATCAGGGGGCGGAGGCACCATATATTTT
CDR3: CASSLSGGGGTIYF

J: TRBJ1-1
D: NA
size: few
length: 14
V: TRBV5-1
DNA: TGCGCCAGCAGCTTGTCAGGGGTGAGCGCTGAAGCTTTCTTT
CDR3: CASSLSGVSAEAFF

J: TRBJ1-1
D: TRBD1
size: NA
length: 14
V: TRBV2
DNA: TGTGCCAGCATTCCGACAGGGTCGAGGACTGAAGCTTTCTTT
CDR3: CASIPTGSRTEAFF

J: TRBJ2-7
D: TRBD1
size: NA
length: 15
V: TRBV4-2
DNA: TGTGCCAGCAGCCAAGCCGGACAGGGCCCCTACGAGCAGTACTTC
CDR3: CASSQAGQGPYEQYF